Presented here are 24 T cell receptor beta chains from one specimen sequenced in a study of blood T cell repertoires in COVID-19. Only in-frame clones appear in the TCRdb table, and some are missing; sequencing was by immunoSEQ multiplex PCR. The sample consists of 97,000 or so clones, roughly nine tenths of them appearing once. Sequenced input: peripheral blood. These receptors originate from a woman aged 45-60 years with COVID-19, enrolled during active disease.

This sequence joins TRBV5-5 and TRBJ1-2; 9 bases map to TRBD1. V shed 4 bases and J 6 bases; nucleotides not matched to a gene: 13. Germline V gene lookup returns CDR1 SGHKS and CDR2 YYEKEE (reference sequence). The CDR3 contains 16 residues. In DNA, the CDR3 is TGTGCCAGCAGCCTAGGCGGGACAGGGAGGCTCCATGGCTACACCTTC. Its translation: CASSLGGTGRLHGYTF.

This chain uses TRBV2 with TRBJ1-6, with D perhaps TRBD1 (6 bases). The CDR3 consists of 16 residues. With 7 bases removed from V and 0 bases from J, the gap between germline ends came to 13 bases. Germline V gene lookup returns CDR1 SNHLY and CDR2 FYNNEI. CDR3 bases: TGTGCCAGCACCTGGGGGCAGAGCTCCTATAATTCACCCCTCCACTTT. Protein: CASTWGQSSYNSPLHF.

This clone appeared a single time. The chain recombines TRBV19 with TRBJ2-5, with 7 bases aligning to TRBD1. The CDR3 has 14 amino acids. Germline CDR1 is LNHDA and CDR2 is SQIVND (reference sequence). V was pared by 4 bases and J by 4 bases, with 6 bases of the junction left unmatched. In nucleotides, the CDR3 is TGTGCCAGTAGTACACAGGGGTCGGGAGAGACCCAGTACTTC. Translating it yields CASSTQGSGETQYF.

The chain links TRBV13 to TRBJ1-2; tentative D call: TRBD1 (5 bases). V lost 4 bases, J lost 1 base, and 16 bases lay in between. The CDR3 has 16 amino acids. Germline V gene data show CDR1 as PRHDT and CDR2 as FYEKMQ (reference sequence). Here the CDR3 reads CASSSSGAVGNYGYTF. The CDR3 DNA reads TGTGCCAGCAGCTCTAGTGGGGCAGTAGGTAACTATGGCTACACCTTC. Together with reference TRBV13 and TRBJ1-2, the CDR3 gives the full variable domain: AAGVIQSPRHLIKEKRETATLKCYPIPRHDTVYWYQQGPGQDPQFLISFYEKMQSDKGSIPDRFSAQQFSDYHSELNMSSLELGDSALYFCASSSSGAVGNYGYTFGSGTRLTVV.

This chain connects TRBV27 to TRBJ1-2; 12 bases agree with TRBD1. The germline V gene has CDR1 MNHEY and CDR2 SMNVEV (reference sequence). The CDR3 consists of 16 residues. J gave up 5 bases and V 6 bases, and 10 bases lay outside the gene matches. The CDR3 is CASRPEGQGAGYGYTF. CDR3 in DNA: TGTGCCAGCAGGCCGGAGGGACAGGGGGCCGGATATGGCTACACCTTC.

The chain couples TRBV4-1 to TRBJ2-1, with TRBD2 matching over 10 bases. Germline V gene lookup returns CDR1 MGHRA and CDR2 YSYEKL. V lost 2 bases, J lost 4 bases, and 5 bases stayed unmatched. There are 16 residues in the CDR3. DNA of the CDR3: TGCGCCAGCAGCCAATCTGGAGCGGGGGGGTACAATGAGCAGTTCTTC. Translating it yields CASSQSGAGGYNEQFF.

The rearrangement joins TRBV7-6 to TRBJ2-7; 10 nucleotides match TRBD1. This CDR3 is built from 15 residues. CDR1 and CDR2 (germline): SGHVS, FNYEAQ. J was trimmed by 4 bases and V by 5 bases; bases with no gene match: 8. CDR3 in amino acids: CASSPEDRGRYEQYF. Written as DNA, the CDR3 is TGTGCCAGCAGCCCAGAAGACAGGGGGCGTTACGAGCAGTACTTC. Variable domain in full (rest from reference TRBV7-6 and TRBJ2-7): GAGVSQSPRYKVTKRGQDVALRCDPISGHVSLYWYRQALGQGPEFLTYFNYEAQQDKSGLPNDRFSAERPEGSISTLTIQRTEQRDSAMYRCASSPEDRGRYEQYFGPGTRLTVT.

The rearrangement links TRBV7-6 to TRBJ2-3; the match to TRBD2 covers 14 bases. V gave up 5 bases and J gave up 4 bases; unmatched junction bases: 11. CDR1 is SGHVS and CDR2 is FNYEAQ in the germline V gene. This CDR3 comprises 18 residues. Here the CDR3 reads CASSPTGTSGGGADTQYF. The CDR3 bases are TGTGCCAGCAGCCCTACCGGGACTAGCGGGGGCGGGGCAGATACGCAGTATTTT.

The genes are TRBV7-9 and TRBJ1-3; perhaps TRBD1 as D (6 bases). V shed 2 bases and J shed 2 bases, with 19 bases lying between them. Germline V gene lookup returns CDR1 SEHNR and CDR2 FQNEAQ (reference sequence). This CDR3 is 18 amino acids long. The chain's CDR3 is CASSLTMGARLTGNTIYF. DNA for the CDR3: TGTGCCAGCAGCTTAACCATGGGGGCCAGGCTCACTGGAAACACCATATATTTT. The complete variable domain, with remaining parts taken from reference TRBV7-9 and TRBJ1-3, reads DTGVSQNPRHKITKRGQNVTFRCDPISEHNRLYWYRQTLGQGPEFLTYFQNEAQLEKSRLLSDRFSAERPKGSFSTLEIQRTEQGDSAMYLCASSLTMGARLTGNTIYFGEGSWLTVV.

This chain joins TRBV11-3 and TRBJ2-2, with 7 bases matching TRBD2. Germline CDR1 reads SGHNT; CDR2 reads YENEEA. Losses at the gene ends were 0 bases for V and 4 bases for J; bases not matched to a gene: 8. The CDR3 has 17 amino acids. CDR3 residues: CASSLDYGGGATGELFF. CDR3 sequence (DNA): TGTGCCAGCAGCTTAGATTACGGCGGGGGTGCCACCGGGGAGCTGTTTTTT. Complete variable domain (other parts from reference TRBV11-3 and TRBJ2-2): EAGVVQSPRYKIIEKKQPVAFWCNPISGHNTLYWYLQNLGQGPELLIRYENEEAVDDSQLPKDRFSAERLKGVDSTLKIQPAELGDSAVYLCASSLDYGGGATGELFFGEGSRLTVL.

The chain recombines TRBV6-6 with TRBJ2-7; 8 bases line up with TRBD2. Germline V gives CDR1 MNHNY, CDR2 SVGAGI (reference sequence). The CDR3 spans 15 residues. Germline trimming cut 2 bases from V and 4 bases from J; bases unmatched to any gene: 7. The CDR3 DNA is TGTGCCAGCAGTTACCGTTTCGGGGGGGGTTACGAGCAGTACTTC. This translates into CASSYRFGGGYEQYF.

The chain employs TRBV5-8 and TRBJ2-1, with 9 bases matching TRBD1. V trimming: 0 bases; J trimming: 8 bases; junction bases outside the gene matches: 3. Germline lookup yields CDR1 SGHTS and CDR2 YDEGEE. There are 14 residues in the CDR3. The CDR3, as DNA: TGTGCCAGCAGCTTGGGGGACAGGGCCCATGAGCAGTTCTTC. It yields the protein CASSLGDRAHEQFF.

J is TRBJ2-7 and V is TRBV18; D is perhaps TRBD2 (6 bases). There are 14 residues in the CDR3. Trimming shortened V by 2 bases and J by 4 bases, and 12 bases separated the two germline ends. CDR1 KGHSH and CDR2 LQKENI come from the germline V gene. CDR3 in DNA: TGTGCCAGCTCACCAGGTGGCGGGGTGTACGAGCAGTACTTC. Translating it yields CASSPGGGVYEQYF. Complete variable domain (other parts from reference TRBV18 and TRBJ2-7): NAGVMQNPRHLVRRRGQEARLRCSPMKGHSHVYWYRQLPEEGLKFMVYLQKENIIDESGMPKERFSAEFPKEGPSILRIQQVVRGDSAAYFCASSPGGGVYEQYFGPGTRLTVT.

This chain links TRBV18 with TRBJ2-7; no firm D call. Germline V gene lookup returns CDR1 KGHSH and CDR2 LQKENI. CDR3 size: 12 residues. The ends were cut back, 6 bases at V and 5 bases at J, with 11 bases in the middle. CDR3 bases: TGTGCCAGCTCGCAAACTGAACACGAGCAGTACTTC. It codes for CASSQTEHEQYF. The full variable domain, its missing parts supplied by reference TRBV18 and TRBJ2-7, is NAGVMQNPRHLVRRRGQEARLRCSPMKGHSHVYWYRQLPEEGLKFMVYLQKENIIDESGMPKERFSAEFPKEGPSILRIQQVVRGDSAAYFCASSQTEHEQYFGPGTRLTVT.

The count of this clone is one. The chain combines TRBV3-1 (or the pseudogene TRBV3-2) with TRBJ2-7; D gene unclear. This CDR3 is 15 amino acids long. V lost 0 bases and J lost 3, with 12 bases in between. CDR1 is LGHDT and CDR2 is YNNKEL in the germline V gene (reference sequence). The CDR3 loop reads CASSQDSAGFYEQYF. In DNA form, the CDR3 reads TGTGCCAGCAGCCAAGATTCCGCAGGCTTCTACGAGCAGTACTTC.

The CDR3 region is CASSILAGGTEAFF. As DNA, the CDR3 is TGTGCCAGTAGTATCCTGGCAGGCGGGACTGAAGCTTTCTTT. The rearrangement links TRBV19 to TRBJ1-1; D is undetermined. This CDR3 spans 14 amino acids. The germline CDR1 and CDR2 sequences are LNHDA and SQIVND (reference sequence). V lost 3 bases and J lost 5, with 13 bases in between.

The genes are TRBV5-1 and TRBJ1-1, with D perhaps matching TRBD1 (5 bases). V was pared by 0 bases and J by 4 bases, with 16 bases between. The CDR3 has 16 amino acids. Germline V gives CDR1 SGHRS, CDR2 YFSETQ. In DNA form, the CDR3 reads TGCGCCAGCAGCTTGGGGTCCGGGGGAGGGAGCACTGAAGCTTTCTTT. Its protein is CASSLGSGGGSTEAFF.

This rearrangement joins TRBV11-3 to TRBJ2-3; 11 bases match TRBD1. Germline loops: CDR1 SGHNT, CDR2 YENEEA. The CDR3 has 15 residues. V was pared by 5 bases and J by 4 bases, with 5 bases of the junction left unmatched. CDR3 loop: CASSPDRGPPDTQYF. Here the CDR3 DNA reads TGTGCCAGCAGCCCGGACAGGGGGCCACCAGATACGCAGTATTTT.

The J gene is TRBJ1-5, the V gene TRBV6-2 or TRBV6-3; D may be TRBD1 (5 bases). CDR3 length: 14 amino acids. Trimming shortened V by 3 bases and J by 5 bases, and 11 bases separated the two germline ends. Germline assignment: CDR1 MNHEY and CDR2 SVGEGT. CDR3 DNA: TGTGCCAGCAGTTATAGGCAGGGCCATCAGCCCCAGCATTTT. Translation: CASSYRQGHQPQHF.

The chain carries TRBV11-2 and TRBJ2-1; D might be TRBD1 (6 bases). Per germline, CDR1 SGHAT and CDR2 FQNNGV. V lost 3 bases, J lost 0 bases, and 12 bases lay in between. The CDR3 covers 16 residues. The CDR3 is CASSFPPDSSYNEQFF. The CDR3 DNA reads as TGTGCCAGCAGCTTCCCCCCGGACAGCTCCTACAATGAGCAGTTCTTC.

This clone showed up just a few times. The gene calls are TRBV4-1 and TRBJ2-7; D possibly corresponds to TRBD1 (5 bases). V lost 3 bases and J 5 bases, leaving 11 bases between the germline ends. The CDR3 runs to 13 residues. Germline assignment: CDR1 MGHRA and CDR2 YSYEKL. This CDR3 reads CASSHEPRDEQYF. For the CDR3, the DNA is TGCGCCAGCAGCCACGAGCCCAGGGACGAGCAGTACTTC.

V is TRBV19 and J is TRBJ1-5; TRBD1 might be the D (6 bases). The germline V gene has CDR1 LNHDA and CDR2 SQIVND (reference sequence). V was clipped by 0 bases and J by 7 bases, with 13 bases between them. This CDR3 comprises 15 residues. CDR3 residues: CASSIDLTGFQPQHF. CDR3 DNA sequence: TGTGCCAGTAGTATAGACCTGACAGGTTTCCAGCCCCAGCATTTT.

This clone was detected a few times. The chain recombines TRBV5-6 with TRBJ1-5; 9 bases align to TRBD1. The V gene's germline CDR1 is SGHDT and CDR2 YYEEEE. CDR3 length: 16 residues. V shed 1 base, J shed 4 bases, and the junction held 6 bases outside the gene matches. In nucleotides, the CDR3 is TGTGCCAGCAGCTTGACAGGGGGCGTGGGGAATCAGCCCCAGCATTTT. Amino acids: CASSLTGGVGNQPQHF.

The chain links TRBV4-1 to TRBJ2-2, with 9 bases identical to TRBD2. From germline, CDR1 is MGHRA and CDR2 YSYEKL. V was pared by 1 base and J by 5 bases, with 5 bases of the junction left unmatched. There are 16 residues in the CDR3. The chain's CDR3 is CASSQGWLAGTGELFF. In nucleotides, the CDR3 is TGCGCCAGCAGCCAAGGGTGGCTAGCGGGGACCGGGGAGCTGTTTTTT.